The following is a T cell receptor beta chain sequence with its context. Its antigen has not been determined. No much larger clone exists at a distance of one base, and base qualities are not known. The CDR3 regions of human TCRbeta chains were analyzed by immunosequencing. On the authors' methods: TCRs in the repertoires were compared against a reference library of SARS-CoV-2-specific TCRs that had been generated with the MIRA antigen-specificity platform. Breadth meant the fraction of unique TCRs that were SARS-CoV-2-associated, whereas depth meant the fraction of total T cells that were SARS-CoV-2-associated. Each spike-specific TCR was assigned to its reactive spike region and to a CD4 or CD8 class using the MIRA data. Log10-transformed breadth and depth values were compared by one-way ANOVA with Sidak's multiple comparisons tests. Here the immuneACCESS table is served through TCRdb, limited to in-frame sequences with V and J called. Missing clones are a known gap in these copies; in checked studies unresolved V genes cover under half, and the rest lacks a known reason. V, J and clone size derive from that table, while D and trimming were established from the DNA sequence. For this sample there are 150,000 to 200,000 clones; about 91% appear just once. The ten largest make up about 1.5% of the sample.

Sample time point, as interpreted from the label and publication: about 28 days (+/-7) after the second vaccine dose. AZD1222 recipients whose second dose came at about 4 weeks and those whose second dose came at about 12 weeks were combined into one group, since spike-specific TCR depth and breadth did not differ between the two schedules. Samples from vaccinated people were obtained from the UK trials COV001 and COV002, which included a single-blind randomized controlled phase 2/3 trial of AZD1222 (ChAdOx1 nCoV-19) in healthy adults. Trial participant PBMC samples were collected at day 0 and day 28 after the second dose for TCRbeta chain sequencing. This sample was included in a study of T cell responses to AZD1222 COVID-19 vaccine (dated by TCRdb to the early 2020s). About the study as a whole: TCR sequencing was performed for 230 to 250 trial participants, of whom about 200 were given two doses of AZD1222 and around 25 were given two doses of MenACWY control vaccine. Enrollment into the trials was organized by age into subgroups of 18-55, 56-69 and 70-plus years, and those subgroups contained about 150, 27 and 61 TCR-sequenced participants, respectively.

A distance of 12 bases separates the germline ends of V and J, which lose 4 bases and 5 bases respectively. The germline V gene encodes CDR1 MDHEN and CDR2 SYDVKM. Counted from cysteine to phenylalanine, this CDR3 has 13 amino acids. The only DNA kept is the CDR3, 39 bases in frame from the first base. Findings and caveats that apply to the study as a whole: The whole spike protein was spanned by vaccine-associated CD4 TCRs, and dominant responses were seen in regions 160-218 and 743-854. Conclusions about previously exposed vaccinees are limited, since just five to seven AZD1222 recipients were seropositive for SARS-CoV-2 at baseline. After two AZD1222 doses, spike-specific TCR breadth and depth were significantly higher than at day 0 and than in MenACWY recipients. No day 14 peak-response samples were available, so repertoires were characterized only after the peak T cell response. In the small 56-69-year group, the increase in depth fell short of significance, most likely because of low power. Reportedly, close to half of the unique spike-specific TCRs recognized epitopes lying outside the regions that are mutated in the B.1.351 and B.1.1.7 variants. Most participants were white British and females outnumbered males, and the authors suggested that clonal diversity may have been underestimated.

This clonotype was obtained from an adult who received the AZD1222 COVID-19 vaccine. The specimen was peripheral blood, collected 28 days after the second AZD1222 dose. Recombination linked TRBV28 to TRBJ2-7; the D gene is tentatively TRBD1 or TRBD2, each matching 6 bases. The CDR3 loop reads CASSSRGPDEQYF. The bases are TGTGCCAGCAGTTCCCGGGGGCCCGACGAGCAGTACTTC.